This T cell receptor beta chain stems from a study of CD8+CD57+ T cells in acquired aplastic anemia. Study as a whole: 3.2 ug was the average amount of DNA from sorted CD4+ and CD8+ cells.

The V end lost 3 bases, the J end lost 4 bases, and 9 bases lay between the germline ends. This CDR3 has 13 residues. Study results and limitations: Between patients and controls, about 30 CD8+ CDR3 sequences were found in common. Researchers reported that CD8+ Simpson's diversity was not significantly different in patients versus controls.

This clonotype appeared many times. The antigen is not known. Profiles of TCR beta VDJ and CDR3 were generated from a genomic DNA template. TCRdb analysed the reads with MiXCR anew, one entry per CDR3 protein. The table lists about 110,000 distinct CDR3 sequences, roughly 51% of them singletons, with roughly 30% in the top ten. The TCR comes from a human donor in good health, serving as a control. Sequencing was performed on sorted CD4+, CD8+, or CD8+CD57+ T cells (not recorded which) from PBMCs. The chain couples TRBV12-3 or TRBV12-4 to TRBJ1-1; D is unresolved. The CDR3: CASSLYRGTEAFF. DNA for the CDR3: TGTGCCAGCAGTTTGTACAGAGGCACTGAAGCTTTCTTT.